Listed below are T cell receptor beta chains from one sample, sequenced in a study of regulatory T cells in long-lasting Graves disease. Each CDR3 protein is one row after TCRdb ran MiXCR on the multiplex PCR reads. The data hold under 350,000 distinct CDR3 sequences, with 20% to 25% observed a single time. The sequences come from peripheral blood mononuclear cells (PBMCs), collected when the disease was refractory, from a patient treated with antithyroid drugs. These receptors were obtained from a female donor with Graves disease. Each CDR3 is given with its conserved first and last residue. The D gene is left open where the match is weak. Clone size is not always given. Where it is, it says once, few, many or a class for expanded clones.

D,V,J,size,CDR3,DNA
TRBD2,TRBV20-1,TRBJ2-3,NA,CSATSSGGFGTDTQYF,TGCAGTGCTACCTCTAGCGGAGGGTTTGGCACAGATACGCAGTATTTT
NA,TRBV24-1,TRBJ2-1,NA,CATSDLVEQFF,TGTGCCACCAGTGATTTGGTTGAGCAGTTCTTC
TRBD2,TRBV7-9,TRBJ2-7,few,CASSLEERESYEQYF,TGTGCCAGCAGCTTAGAGGAGCGGGAGTCCTACGAGCAGTACTTC
NA,TRBV6-1,TRBJ2-5,NA,CASSEALPGRGGETQYF,TGTGCCAGCAGTGAAGCGCTTCCTGGGAGGGGGGGAGAGACCCAGTACTTC
NA,TRBV27,TRBJ2-1,few,CASSLLGRMDNEQFF,TGTGCCAGCAGTTTACTGGGGCGTATGGACAATGAGCAGTTCTTC
NA,TRBV4-1,TRBJ1-5,NA,CASSQGVQDNQPQHF,TGCGCCAGCAGCCAAGGGGTACAAGACAATCAGCCCCAGCATTTT
NA,TRBV7-6,TRBJ1-1,NA,CASSAYMGTEAFF,TGTGCCAGCTCAGCTTACATGGGCACTGAAGCTTTCTTT
NA,TRBV30,TRBJ1-2,many,CAWSFGYGYTF,TGTGCCTGGAGTTTCGGCTATGGCTACACCTTC
TRBD1,TRBV29-1,TRBJ1-1,few,CSVRLGQGNTEAFF,TGCAGCGTCAGACTTGGACAGGGGAACACTGAAGCTTTCTTT
NA,TRBV12-3/TRBV12-4,TRBJ1-2,many,CASSHQDYGYTF,TGTGCCAGCAGTCATCAGGACTATGGCTACACCTTC
NA,TRBV14,TRBJ1-6,NA,CASARNSNSPLHF,TGTGCCAGTGCCCGGAACAGCAATTCACCCCTCCACTTT
NA,TRBV29-1,TRBJ2-5,many,CSVGVVGQLQETQYF,TGCAGCGTTGGTGTAGTGGGGCAACTTCAAGAGACCCAGTACTTC
TRBD2,TRBV28,TRBJ2-2,NA,CASSRTSGSPENTGELFF,TGTGCCAGCAGTCGGACTAGCGGGAGTCCGGAGAACACCGGGGAGCTGTTTTTT
NA,TRBV11-2,TRBJ1-3,many,CASSLQSGNTIYF,TGTGCCAGCAGCTTACAATCTGGAAACACCATATATTTT
TRBD2,TRBV6-1,TRBJ2-7,many,CASSSQLAPSYEQYF,TGTGCCAGCAGTAGCCAACTAGCGCCCTCCTACGAGCAGTACTTC
TRBD2,TRBV29-1,TRBJ2-1,NA,CSVVAGGSSYNEQFF,TGCAGCGTTGTGGCGGGAGGGAGCTCCTACAATGAGCAGTTCTTC
TRBD2,TRBV2,TRBJ2-7,many,CASSEAVPGLATGSYEQYF,TGTGCCAGCAGTGAAGCGGTCCCGGGACTAGCGACGGGCTCCTACGAGCAGTACTTC
NA,TRBV12-3/TRBV12-4,TRBJ2-1,few,CASSSEPGANEQFF,TGTGCCAGCAGCTCGGAACCAGGGGCCAATGAGCAGTTCTTC
NA,TRBV3-1,TRBJ2-2,NA,CASSQESIGTGELFF,TGTGCCAGCAGCCAAGAGTCTATTGGCACCGGGGAGCTGTTTTTT
NA,TRBV19,TRBJ1-4,many,CASSTGEKLFF,TGTGCCAGCAGCACCGGTGAAAAACTGTTTTTT
NA,TRBV12-3/TRBV12-4,TRBJ1-1,many,CASSLRGVNTEAFF,TGTGCCAGCAGTTTGCGGGGCGTGAACACTGAAGCTTTCTTT
NA,TRBV11-2,TRBJ2-5,many,CASSLYRRETQYF,TGTGCCAGCAGCTTATACAGAAGAGAGACCCAGTACTTC
TRBD1,TRBV20-1,TRBJ1-1,NA,CSARDRGTEAFF,TGCAGTGCACGCGACAGGGGCACTGAAGCTTTCTTT
NA,TRBV7-9,TRBJ1-5,few,CASSSTGMKDQPQHF,TGTGCCAGCAGCTCTACAGGGATGAAGGATCAGCCCCAGCATTTT
TRBD1,TRBV18,TRBJ1-1,many,CASTGTGGTEAFF,TGTGCCAGCACTGGGACAGGGGGCACTGAAGCTTTCTTT
NA,TRBV5-1,TRBJ1-3,NA,CASSLEDSGDTIYF,TGCGCCAGCAGCTTGGAAGACTCTGGAGACACCATATATTTT
NA,TRBV6-1,TRBJ1-1,many,CASSQTGRWDTEAFF,TGTGCCAGCAGCCAGACGGGCCGGTGGGACACTGAAGCTTTCTTT
NA,TRBV28,TRBJ1-1,many,CASSSNTEAFF,TGTGCCAGCAGCTCGAACACTGAAGCTTTCTTT
TRBD2,TRBV6-1,TRBJ2-7,many,CASSPGLELYEQYF,TGTGCCAGCAGTCCCGGACTAGAGCTCTACGAGCAGTACTTC
TRBD1,TRBV6-5,TRBJ1-5,NA,CASSSPGQKGGHQPQHF,TGTGCCAGCAGTTCTCCGGGACAGAAGGGAGGCCATCAGCCCCAGCATTTT
TRBD1,TRBV12-3/TRBV12-4,TRBJ2-2,many,CASSPPDRAYTGELFF,TGTGCCAGCAGCCCCCCGGACAGGGCCTACACCGGGGAGCTGTTTTTT
NA,TRBV7-2,TRBJ2-1,NA,CASRLEFNEQFF,TGTGCCAGCAGACTGGAGTTTAATGAGCAGTTCTTC
NA,TRBV20-1,TRBJ2-7,few,CSAHDRVSSYEQYF,TGCAGTGCGCACGACCGCGTGAGCTCCTACGAGCAGTACTTC
NA,TRBV20-1,TRBJ2-6,many,CSARPLGAGANVLTF,TGCAGTGCTAGACCCTTGGGGGCTGGGGCCAACGTCCTGACTTTC
NA,TRBV30,TRBJ2-2,few,CASNGGPNTGELFF,TGTGCTTCCAACGGCGGCCCGAACACCGGGGAGCTGTTTTTT
NA,TRBV4-3,TRBJ2-4,few,CASSQSTGRGAKNIQYF,TGCGCCAGCAGCCAATCCACAGGACGTGGAGCCAAAAACATTCAGTACTTC
TRBD1,TRBV6-1,TRBJ1-1,many,CASSKLKTGANTEAFF,TGTGCCAGCAGTAAGCTAAAAACAGGGGCCAACACTGAAGCTTTCTTT
NA,TRBV30,TRBJ1-2,few,CAWTAGRDYGYTF,TGTGCCTGGACTGCGGGAAGGGACTATGGCTACACCTTC
NA,TRBV9,TRBJ1-2,few,CASGGYGYTF,TGTGCCTCGGGCGGCTATGGCTACACCTTC
NA,TRBV6-2/TRBV6-3,TRBJ2-1,once,CASSYPGRSEQFF,TGTGCCAGCAGTTACCCGGGAAGATCTGAGCAGTTCTTC
NA,TRBV2,TRBJ1-6,many,CASSPPGGMSYNSPLHF,TGTGCCAGCAGCCCCCCGGGAGGGATGAGCTATAATTCACCCCTCCACTTT
NA,TRBV12-3/TRBV12-4,TRBJ1-1,many,CASRWTLGAEAFF,TGTGCCAGCAGGTGGACCCTCGGTGCTGAAGCTTTCTTT
TRBD1,TRBV10-3,TRBJ2-7,NA,CAISRQGYEQYF,TGTGCCATCAGCAGACAGGGCTACGAGCAGTACTTC
NA,TRBV19,TRBJ2-2,few,CASSQGWNTGELFF,TGTGCCAGTAGTCAGGGGTGGAACACCGGGGAGCTGTTTTTT
NA,TRBV18,TRBJ2-2,NA,CASSLGTPSNTGELFF,TGTGCCAGCTCACTTGGGACGCCTTCGAACACCGGGGAGCTGTTTTTT
NA,TRBV28,TRBJ2-7,many,CASRLDSNYEQYF,TGTGCCAGCAGACTCGACAGTAACTACGAGCAGTACTTC
TRBD2,TRBV20-1,TRBJ2-7,many,CSARSGSSYEQYF,TGCAGTGCTAGGAGCGGGAGCTCCTACGAGCAGTACTTC
TRBD1,TRBV28,TRBJ2-7,few,CASSQGARGYEQYF,TGTGCCAGCAGCCAGGGGGCTCGGGGATACGAGCAGTACTTC